Listed here are 14 T cell receptor beta chains from one sample, sequenced in a study of blood T cell repertoires in COVID-19 (dated by TCRdb to the early 2020s). Library creation used the immunoSEQ multiplex PCR assay. TCRdb obtained this table from immuneACCESS and retained in-frame rearrangements with V and J assigned. These tables miss some clones; where compared with another copy, unresolved V genes account for less than half of the shortfall, and the remainder is unexplained. This sample lists around 210,000 clones; more than 80% were detected once. The ten largest clones add up to 7.5% to 9% of the sample. Sample: peripheral blood. Receptor source: a woman aged 80 or older with COVID-19, enrolled during active disease.

The genes are TRBV7-6 and TRBJ2-2; D perhaps matches TRBD1 (6 bases). The germline V and J ends were trimmed by 2 bases and 6 bases, with 16 bases remaining between them. Germline V gene lookup returns CDR1 SGHVS and CDR2 FNYEAQ. The CDR3 runs to 16 residues. CDR3 bases: TGTGCCAGCAGCTTACCGCCGAGAGGGGGATCCGGGGAGCTGTTTTTT. Encoded protein: CASSLPPRGGSGELFF.

This chain uses TRBV7-6 with TRBJ1-2, with D maybe TRBD1 (5 bases). Trimming shortened V by 5 bases and J by 7 bases, and 14 bases separated the two germline ends. The CDR3 runs to 13 residues. Germline V lookup: CDR1 SGHVS, CDR2 FNYEAQ. The CDR3 DNA follows: TGTGCCAGCAGCACCCAGGACGGGGGTGGCTACACCTTC. The encoded protein is CASSTQDGGGYTF. Based on the CDR3 plus reference TRBV7-6 and TRBJ1-2, the full variable domain is GAGVSQSPRYKVTKRGQDVALRCDPISGHVSLYWYRQALGQGPEFLTYFNYEAQQDKSGLPNDRFSAERPEGSISTLTIQRTEQRDSAMYRCASSTQDGGGYTFGSGTRLTVV.

V is TRBV27 and J is TRBJ1-5, with D hard to call. Trimming left V 1 base short and J 0 bases short, with 10 bases between. The length of the CDR3 is 16 residues. Germline V gene sequence: CDR1 MNHEY, CDR2 SMNVEV (reference sequence). CDR3 amino acids: CASSLFPPYSNQPQHF. CDR3 bases: TGTGCCAGCAGTTTATTCCCCCCGTATAGCAATCAGCCCCAGCATTTT.

This chain links TRBV6-5 with TRBJ1-2, with 8 bases fitting TRBD1. The CDR3 is 13 amino acids. In germline, CDR1 is MNHEY, CDR2 SVGAGI. Trimming at V came to 9 bases and at J to 2 bases, leaving 5 bases not matched to a gene. The CDR3 bases are TGTGCCAGGACCCGGGACAGGAACTATGGCTACACCTTC. Translation gives CARTRDRNYGYTF.

The CDR3: CASSRDRGTSYEQYF. Written as DNA, the CDR3 is TGTGCCAGCAGTCGAGACAGGGGCACCTCCTACGAGCAGTACTTC. The V and J genes are TRBV27 and TRBJ2-7; 8 nucleotides agree with TRBD1. The germline gives CDR1 MNHEY, CDR2 SMNVEV (reference sequence). The V segment lost 5 bases and the J segment 0 bases; nucleotides outside the gene matches: 6. The CDR3 totals 15 residues.

This clone was seen ten or more times. The genes are TRBV15 and TRBJ1-2, with D hard to call. The CDR3 runs 12 residues. With 9 bases removed from V and 5 bases from J, the gap between germline ends came to 13 bases. Germline V gene lookup returns CDR1 LNHNV and CDR2 YYDKDF (reference sequence). As DNA, the CDR3 is TGTGCCACGGAGGACGGGTTTTATGGCTACACCTTC. This translates into CATEDGFYGYTF.

The chain combines TRBV5-8 with TRBJ2-1; 7 bases line up with TRBD2. CDR1 and CDR2 from the germline V gene are SGHTS and YDEGEE. Trimming took 2 bases from V and 2 from J; bases not matched to a gene: 4. The CDR3 spans 15 residues. In DNA, the CDR3 is TGTGCCAGCAGCTTCGGGGGAGGGACCTACAATGAGCAGTTCTTC. Protein: CASSFGGGTYNEQFF.

This clone has more than one count but fewer than ten. The chain employs TRBV6-4 and TRBJ1-4; weak D call: TRBD1 (6 bases). Trimming left V 0 bases short and J 3 bases short, with 20 bases between. The germline V gene has CDR1 MRHNA and CDR2 SNTAGT. The CDR3 spans 19 residues. The CDR3 sequence: CASSDSTGGSGVANEKLFF. CDR3 nucleotide sequence: TGTGCCAGCAGTGACTCGACGGGGGGATCAGGGGTGGCTAATGAAAAACTGTTTTTT.

V and J are TRBV5-1 and TRBJ2-7; 8 bases map to TRBD1. The junction had 13 bases not matched to a gene; V was cut back by 4 bases and J by 4 bases. Germline V gene sequence: CDR1 SGHRS, CDR2 YFSETQ. There are 16 residues in the CDR3. CDR3 in amino acids: CASSLGHLQGDYEQYF. In nucleotides, the CDR3 is TGCGCCAGCAGCCTCGGGCACCTACAGGGGGATTACGAGCAGTACTTC.

This clone showed up just once. The rearrangement links TRBV10-1 to TRBJ1-2, with a possible D match to TRBD1 (5 bases). CDR3 size: 16 residues. The V gene's germline CDR1 is WNHNN and CDR2 SYGVQD (reference sequence). V was clipped by 6 bases and J by 5 bases, with 22 bases between them. CDR3 DNA: TGCGCCAGCAGGGCAGCGACAGCCATGAACCGATATGGCTACACCTTC. This sequence encodes CASRAATAMNRYGYTF.

CDR3 protein: CASSYGGTSGRNEQFF. CDR3 in DNA: TGTGCCAGCAGTTACGGGGGGACTAGCGGGAGAAACGAGCAGTTCTTC. V gene TRBV6-5 combines with J gene TRBJ2-1; 14 nucleotides agree with TRBD2. The germline CDR1 and CDR2 sequences are MNHEY and SVGAGI. The ends lost 2 bases at V and 10 bases at J; junction bases unmatched: 7. The CDR3 loop spans 16 amino acids.

The rearrangement links TRBV7-9 to TRBJ2-3, with 8 bases aligning to TRBD2. Germline CDR1 and CDR2: SEHNR and FQNEAQ (reference sequence). This CDR3 spans 15 amino acids. V shed 4 bases and J 6 bases; nucleotides not matched to a gene: 9. Here the CDR3 reads CASSSPSGSRDTQYF. The CDR3 DNA follows: TGTGCCAGCAGCTCCCCCAGCGGGAGTAGGGATACGCAGTATTTT.

The rearrangement links TRBV6-1 to TRBJ1-2; D not resolved. This CDR3 region has 14 residues. V shed 3 bases and J shed 3 bases, with 11 bases lying between them. Germline V CDR1 and CDR2: MNHNS, SASEGT. The CDR3 nucleotides read TGTGCCAGCAGTGACAGGCCATCCGACTATGGCTACACCTTC. Protein: CASSDRPSDYGYTF.

In DNA, the CDR3 is TGTGCCAGCAGTTTGGACAATTATCAGCCCCAGCATTTT. Encoded protein: CASSLDNYQPQHF. The chain recombines TRBV27 with TRBJ1-5; D perhaps matches TRBD1 (5 bases). The germline CDR1 and CDR2 sequences are MNHEY and SMNVEV (reference sequence). The V gene lost 3 bases and the J gene lost 5 bases, with 8 bases spanning the gap. This CDR3 comprises 13 residues.